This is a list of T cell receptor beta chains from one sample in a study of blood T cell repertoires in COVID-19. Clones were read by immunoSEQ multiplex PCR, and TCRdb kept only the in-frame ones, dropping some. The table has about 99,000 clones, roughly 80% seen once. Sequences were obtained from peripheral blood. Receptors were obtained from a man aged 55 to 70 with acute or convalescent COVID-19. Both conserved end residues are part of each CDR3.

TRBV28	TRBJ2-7	CASSTPGRVEYEQYF
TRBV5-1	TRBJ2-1	CASSVSTESAYNEQFF
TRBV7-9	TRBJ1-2	CASSLERGYTF
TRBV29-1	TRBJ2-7	CSVGRGRTLEWEQYF
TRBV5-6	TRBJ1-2	CASSIWTGGAERGYTF
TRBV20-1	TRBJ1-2	CSARADYGYTF
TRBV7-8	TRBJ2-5	CASTIFSGAKEETQYF
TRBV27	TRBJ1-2	CASSLGRGYYGYTF
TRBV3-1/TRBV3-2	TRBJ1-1	CASSPPRGLNTEAFF
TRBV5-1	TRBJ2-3	CASSLRQMGGTDTQYF
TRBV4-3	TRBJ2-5	CASSKSGGGSDETQYF
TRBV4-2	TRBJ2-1	CASSQVTSVLNEQFF
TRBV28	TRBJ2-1	CASSLWGGGSLRDEQFF
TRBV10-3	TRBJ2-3	CAISLGFSGRALGTDTQYF
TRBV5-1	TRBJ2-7	CASSLQPGYYEQYF
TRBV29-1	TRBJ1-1	CSVGTGINTEAFF
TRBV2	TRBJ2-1	CASSLIEPSYNEQFF
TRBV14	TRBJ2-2	CASSPGRSSGRVTGELFF
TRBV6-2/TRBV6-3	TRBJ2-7	CASSYSISAGSSYEQYF
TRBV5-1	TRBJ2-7	CASSLQGRNPSYEQYF
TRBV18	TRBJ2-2	CASSPGGANTGELFF
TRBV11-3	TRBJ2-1	CASSPRTPAGEQFF
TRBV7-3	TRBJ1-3	CASSPGGGGDTIYF
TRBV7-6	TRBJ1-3	CASSLAQGASSGNTIYF
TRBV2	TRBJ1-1	CASRARPDRADTEAFF
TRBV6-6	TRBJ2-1	CASSYSAPHLYNEQFF
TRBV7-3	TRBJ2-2	CASSLLTGQGTGELFF
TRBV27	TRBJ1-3	CASSSAQGQIGNTIYF
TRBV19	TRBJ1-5	CASSINPGPNQPQHF
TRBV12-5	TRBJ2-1	CASGLVIGVSYNEQFF
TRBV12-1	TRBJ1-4	CASSLRTVEEKLFF
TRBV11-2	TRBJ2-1	CASSLEGSNYNEQFF
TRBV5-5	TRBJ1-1	CASSPQPLNTEAFF
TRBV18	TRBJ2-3	CASSTTSGGGPSTDTQYF
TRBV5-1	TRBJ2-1	CASSLEGGRINEQFF
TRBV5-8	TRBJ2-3	CASSPTSGPTDTQYF
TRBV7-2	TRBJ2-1	CASSTDWTSGNNEQFF
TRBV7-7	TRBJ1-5	CASSLDGPDNQPQHF
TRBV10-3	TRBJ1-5	CAISDSYQPQHF
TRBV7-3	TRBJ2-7	CASSFAGSYEQYF
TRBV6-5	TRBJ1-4	CASRTGQGDNEKLFF
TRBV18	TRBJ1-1	CASSSLAPLTEAFF
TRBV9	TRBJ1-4	CASSEQGNEKLFF
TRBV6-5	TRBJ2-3	CASSYSGGGVKDTQYF
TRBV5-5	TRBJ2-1	CASSFPSGGAYNEQFF
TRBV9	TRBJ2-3	CASSVASGGAGDTQYF
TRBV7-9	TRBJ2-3	CASSPRGIAGNTQYF
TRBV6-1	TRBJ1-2	CASSEAGDRGQNRDYGYTF
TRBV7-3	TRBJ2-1	CASSLVRDYEQFF
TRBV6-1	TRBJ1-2	CASSEDTGVTYGYTF
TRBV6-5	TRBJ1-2	CASSSHRGYGYTF
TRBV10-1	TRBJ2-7	CASSRDRGQGEQYF
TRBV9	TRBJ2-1	CASSVKDGQLYNEQFF
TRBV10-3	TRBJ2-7	CAISEGQGAYEQYF
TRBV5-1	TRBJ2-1	CASSLGGAGGSEQFF
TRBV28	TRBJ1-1	CASSPPSPSGAFF
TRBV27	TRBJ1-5	CASSVSGTRNQPQHF
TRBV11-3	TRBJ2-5	CASSLDAEETQYF
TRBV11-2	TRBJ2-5	CASSLPGYQETQYF